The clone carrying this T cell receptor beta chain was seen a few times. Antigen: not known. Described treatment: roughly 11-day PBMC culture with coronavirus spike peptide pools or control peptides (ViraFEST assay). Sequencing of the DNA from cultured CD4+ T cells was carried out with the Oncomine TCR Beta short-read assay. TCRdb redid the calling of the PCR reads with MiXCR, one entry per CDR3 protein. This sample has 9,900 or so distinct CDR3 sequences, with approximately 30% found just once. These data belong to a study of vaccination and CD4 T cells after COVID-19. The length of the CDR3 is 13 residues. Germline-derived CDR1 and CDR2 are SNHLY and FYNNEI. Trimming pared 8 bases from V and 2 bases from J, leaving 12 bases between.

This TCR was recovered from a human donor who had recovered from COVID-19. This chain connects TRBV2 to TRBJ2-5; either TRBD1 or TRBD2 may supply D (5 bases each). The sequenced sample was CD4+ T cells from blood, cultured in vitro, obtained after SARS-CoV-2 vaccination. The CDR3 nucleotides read TGTGCCAGCGGGAGAGACAGACAAGAGACCCAGTACTTC. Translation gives CASGRDRQETQYF.